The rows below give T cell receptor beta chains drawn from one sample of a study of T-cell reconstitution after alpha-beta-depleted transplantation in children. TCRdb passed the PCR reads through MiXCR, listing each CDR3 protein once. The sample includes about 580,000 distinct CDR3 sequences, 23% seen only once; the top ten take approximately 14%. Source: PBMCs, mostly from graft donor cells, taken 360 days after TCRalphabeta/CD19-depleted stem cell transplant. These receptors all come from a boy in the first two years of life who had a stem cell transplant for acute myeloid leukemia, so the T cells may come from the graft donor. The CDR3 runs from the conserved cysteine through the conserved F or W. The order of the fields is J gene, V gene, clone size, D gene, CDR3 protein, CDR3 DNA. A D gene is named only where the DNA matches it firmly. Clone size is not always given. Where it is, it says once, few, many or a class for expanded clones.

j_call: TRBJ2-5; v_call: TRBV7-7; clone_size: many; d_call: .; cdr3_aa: CASSLGGLSKETQYF; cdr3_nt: TGTGCCAGCAGCTTAGGTGGGCTCTCCAAAGAGACCCAGTACTTC
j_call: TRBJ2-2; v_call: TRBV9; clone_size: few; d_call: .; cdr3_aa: CASSLTEAHTGELFF; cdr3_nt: TGTGCCAGCAGCCTAACGGAGGCCCACACCGGGGAGCTGTTTTTT
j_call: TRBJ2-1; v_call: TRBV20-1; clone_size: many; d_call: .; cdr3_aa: CSARDPTQLYYNEQFF; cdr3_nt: TGCAGTGCTAGAGATCCCACCCAACTATACTACAATGAGCAGTTCTTC
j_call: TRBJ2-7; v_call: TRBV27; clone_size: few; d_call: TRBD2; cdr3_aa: CASRPAGGADEQYF; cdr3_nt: TGTGCCAGCAGACCAGCGGGGGGGGCGGACGAGCAGTACTTC
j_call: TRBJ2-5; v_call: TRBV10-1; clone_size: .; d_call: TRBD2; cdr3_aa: CASSDGRLAGSRQETQYF; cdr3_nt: TGCGCCAGCAGTGATGGGAGACTAGCGGGGAGCCGGCAAGAGACCCAGTACTTC
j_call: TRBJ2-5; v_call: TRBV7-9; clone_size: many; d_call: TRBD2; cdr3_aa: CASSLIAGQETQYF; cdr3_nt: TGTGCCAGCAGCTTAATAGCGGGGCAAGAGACCCAGTACTTC
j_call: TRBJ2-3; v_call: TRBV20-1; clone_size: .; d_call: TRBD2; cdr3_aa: CSARGRGGGQYF; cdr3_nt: TGCAGTGCTAGGGGCCGCGGCGGGGGGCAGTATTTT
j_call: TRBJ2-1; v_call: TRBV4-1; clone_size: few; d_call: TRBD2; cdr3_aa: CASSGRSGGVNNEQFF; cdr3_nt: TGCGCCAGCAGCGGTCGCAGCGGGGGGGTAAACAATGAGCAGTTCTTC
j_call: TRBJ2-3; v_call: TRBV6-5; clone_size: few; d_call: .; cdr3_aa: CASSYSTFTDTQYF; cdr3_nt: TGTGCCAGCAGTTACTCGACCTTCACAGATACGCAGTATTTT
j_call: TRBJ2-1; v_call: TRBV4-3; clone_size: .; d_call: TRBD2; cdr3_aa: CASSQARGGHEQFF; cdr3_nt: TGCGCCAGCAGCCAAGCGCGGGGGGGGCATGAGCAGTTCTTC
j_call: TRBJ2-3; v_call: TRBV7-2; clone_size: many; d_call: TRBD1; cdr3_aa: CASSLSGQGAPDTQYF; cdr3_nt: TGTGCCAGCAGCTTATCGGGACAGGGGGCGCCGGATACGCAGTATTTT
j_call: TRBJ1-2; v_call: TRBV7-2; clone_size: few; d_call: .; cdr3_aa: CASSLGKGSGYTF; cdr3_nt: TGTGCCAGCAGCTTAGGGAAAGGGAGTGGCTACACCTTC
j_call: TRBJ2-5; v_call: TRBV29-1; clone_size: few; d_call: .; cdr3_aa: CSVATEETQYF; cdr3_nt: TGCAGCGTTGCGACAGAAGAGACCCAGTACTTC
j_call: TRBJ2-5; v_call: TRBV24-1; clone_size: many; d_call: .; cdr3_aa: CATRDTGSETQYF; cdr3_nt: TGTGCCACCAGAGATACGGGGTCAGAGACCCAGTACTTC
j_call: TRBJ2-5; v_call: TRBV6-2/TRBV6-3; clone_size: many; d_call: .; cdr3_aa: CASSAEIGETQYF; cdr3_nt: TGTGCCAGCAGCGCAGAGATAGGAGAGACCCAGTACTTC
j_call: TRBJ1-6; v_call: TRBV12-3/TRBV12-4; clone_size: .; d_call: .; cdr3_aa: CASSPWAGDNSPLHF; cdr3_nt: TGTGCCAGCAGCCCGTGGGCAGGAGATAATTCACCCCTCCACTTT
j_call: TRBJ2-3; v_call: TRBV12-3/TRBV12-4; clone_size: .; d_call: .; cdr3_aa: CASSFPRWGADTQYF; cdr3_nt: TGTGCCAGCAGTTTCCCAAGGTGGGGGGCAGATACGCAGTATTTT
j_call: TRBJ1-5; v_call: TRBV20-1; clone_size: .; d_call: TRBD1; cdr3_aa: CSARGDRSNQPQHF; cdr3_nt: TGCAGTGCTAGAGGGGACAGGTCCAATCAGCCCCAGCATTTT
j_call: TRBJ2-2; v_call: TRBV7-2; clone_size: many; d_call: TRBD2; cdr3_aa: CASSGLAGKNTGELFF; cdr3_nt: TGTGCCAGCAGTGGTCTAGCGGGGAAGAACACCGGGGAGCTGTTTTTT
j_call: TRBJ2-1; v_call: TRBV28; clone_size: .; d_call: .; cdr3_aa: CASSTGINEQFF; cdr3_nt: TGTGCCAGCAGCACAGGGATCAATGAGCAGTTCTTC
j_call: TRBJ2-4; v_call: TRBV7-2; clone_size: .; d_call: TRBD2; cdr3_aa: CASSSPGREKNIQYF; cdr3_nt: TGTGCCAGCAGCTCGCCGGGGAGGGAGAAAAACATTCAGTACTTC
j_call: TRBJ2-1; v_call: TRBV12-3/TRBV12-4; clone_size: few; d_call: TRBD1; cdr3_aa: CASRPRDRAISYNEQFF; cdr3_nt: TGTGCCAGCAGGCCTCGGGACAGGGCCATCTCCTACAATGAGCAGTTCTTC
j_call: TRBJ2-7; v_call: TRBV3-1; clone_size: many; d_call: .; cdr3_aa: CASSTKAGGTGYEQYF; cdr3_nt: TGTGCCAGCAGCACGAAAGCTGGGGGTACGGGCTACGAGCAGTACTTC
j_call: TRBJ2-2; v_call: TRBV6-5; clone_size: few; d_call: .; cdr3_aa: CASSYTRRLNTGELFF; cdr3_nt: TGTGCCAGCAGTTACACCCGCCGACTTAACACCGGGGAGCTGTTTTTT
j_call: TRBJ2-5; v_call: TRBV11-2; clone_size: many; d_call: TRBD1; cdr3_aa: CASSLGVSGRGLDKTQYF; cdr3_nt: TGTGCCAGCAGCTTAGGCGTATCGGGCAGGGGGCTCGATAAGACCCAGTACTTC
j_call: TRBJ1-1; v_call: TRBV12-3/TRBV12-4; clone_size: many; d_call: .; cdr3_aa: CASTIGLWANTEAFF; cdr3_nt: TGTGCCAGCACCATAGGACTATGGGCGAACACTGAAGCTTTCTTT
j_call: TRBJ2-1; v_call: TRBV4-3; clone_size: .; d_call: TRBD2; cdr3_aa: CASSQLWTSGDNEQFF; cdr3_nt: TGCGCCAGCAGCCAACTTTGGACTAGCGGGGACAATGAGCAGTTCTTC
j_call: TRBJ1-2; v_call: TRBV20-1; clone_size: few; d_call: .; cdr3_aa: CSARGGGQLNYGYTF; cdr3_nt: TGCAGTGCTAGAGGCGGCGGACAGTTAAACTATGGCTACACCTTC
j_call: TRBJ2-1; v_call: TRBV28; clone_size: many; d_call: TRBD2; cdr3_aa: CASSLLGGGPNEQFF; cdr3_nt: TGTGCCAGCAGTTTACTCGGGGGAGGGCCGAATGAGCAGTTCTTC
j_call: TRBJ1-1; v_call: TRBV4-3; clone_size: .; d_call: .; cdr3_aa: CASSQDSGHQGTEAFF; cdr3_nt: TGCGCCAGCAGCCAAGATAGTGGTCACCAAGGGACTGAAGCTTTCTTT
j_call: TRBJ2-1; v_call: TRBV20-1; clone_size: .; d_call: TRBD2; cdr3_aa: CSARLLAGGPFEFF; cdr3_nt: TGCAGTGCTAGGCTGCTAGCGGGGGGGCCTTTCGAGTTCTTC
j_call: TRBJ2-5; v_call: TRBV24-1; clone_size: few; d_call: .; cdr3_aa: CATSDSGKAWRIEETQYF; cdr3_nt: TGTGCCACCAGTGATTCGGGAAAAGCCTGGCGGATAGAAGAGACCCAGTACTTC
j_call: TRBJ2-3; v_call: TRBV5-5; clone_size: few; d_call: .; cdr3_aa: CASSLAGLSSVATDTQYF; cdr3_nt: TGTGCCAGCAGCTTGGCCGGGTTGAGCTCCGTCGCCACAGATACGCAGTATTTT
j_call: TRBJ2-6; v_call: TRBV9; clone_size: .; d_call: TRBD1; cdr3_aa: CASSTGQGIGSGANVLTF; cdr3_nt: TGTGCCAGCAGCACCGGACAGGGTATCGGCTCTGGGGCCAACGTCCTGACTTTC
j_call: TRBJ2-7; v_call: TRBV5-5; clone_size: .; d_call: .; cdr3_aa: CASSSLPMGVAYEQYF; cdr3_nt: TGTGCCAGCAGCTCACTCCCTATGGGGGTGGCCTACGAGCAGTACTTC
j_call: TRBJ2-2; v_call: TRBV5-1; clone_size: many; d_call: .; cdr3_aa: CASSFGDPNTGELFF; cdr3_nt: TGCGCCAGCAGTTTTGGGGACCCGAACACCGGGGAGCTGTTTTTT
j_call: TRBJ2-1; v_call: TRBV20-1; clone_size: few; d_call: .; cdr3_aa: CSAISDYNEQFF; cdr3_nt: TGCAGTGCTATTAGCGACTACAATGAGCAGTTCTTC
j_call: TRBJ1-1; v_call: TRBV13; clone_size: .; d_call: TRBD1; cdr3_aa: CASSLVQGAWNTEAFF; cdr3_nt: TGTGCCAGCAGCTTAGTCCAGGGGGCCTGGAACACTGAAGCTTTCTTT
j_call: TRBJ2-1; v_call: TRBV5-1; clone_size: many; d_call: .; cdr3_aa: CASRRGQGPSYNEQFF; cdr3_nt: TGCGCCAGCAGAAGAGGGCAGGGGCCCTCCTACAATGAGCAGTTCTTC
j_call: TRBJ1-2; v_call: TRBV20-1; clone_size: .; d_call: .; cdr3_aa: CSARARTGFYGYTF; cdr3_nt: TGCAGTGCTAGAGCCCGGACGGGATTCTATGGCTACACCTTC
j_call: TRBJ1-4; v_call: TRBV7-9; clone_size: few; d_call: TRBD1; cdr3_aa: CASSLLTGKNEKLFF; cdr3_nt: TGTGCCAGCAGCTTACTGACAGGGAAGAATGAAAAACTGTTTTTT
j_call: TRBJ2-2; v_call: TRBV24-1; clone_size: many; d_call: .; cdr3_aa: CATLDINTGELFF; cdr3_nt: TGTGCCACCCTCGACATAAACACCGGGGAGCTGTTTTTT
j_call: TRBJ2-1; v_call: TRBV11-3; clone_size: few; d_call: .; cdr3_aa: CASKSRVDSEQFF; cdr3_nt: TGTGCCAGCAAGTCCAGGGTCGATAGTGAGCAGTTCTTC
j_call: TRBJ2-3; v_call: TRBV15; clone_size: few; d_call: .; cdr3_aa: CATKDRWEGTDTQYF; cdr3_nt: TGTGCCACCAAAGACAGGTGGGAAGGGACAGATACGCAGTATTTT
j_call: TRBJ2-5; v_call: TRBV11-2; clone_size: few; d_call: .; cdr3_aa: CASSSNWREGYF; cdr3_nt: TGTGCCAGCAGCTCGAACTGGCGAGAGGGTTACTTC